This T cell receptor beta chain is from a study of blood T cell repertoires in COVID-19. The protocol was immunoSEQ multiplex PCR, while the TCRdb copy is restricted to in-frame clones and leaves out a portion. The table shows roughly 200,000 clones, with 75% to 90% occurring only once. The length of the CDR3 is 13 residues. Germline V gene sequence: CDR1 MNHEY, CDR2 SVGAGI. The trim removed 10 bases at V and 6 bases at J, leaving 11 bases unmatched. This TCR derives from a woman in her thirties or forties with COVID-19, enrolled during active disease. The specimen sequenced was peripheral blood. The chain uses TRBV6-5 and TRBJ1-2; 7 bases match TRBD1. The CDR3 DNA follows: TGTGCCACCCGAGGGGGCAGGGGCCATGGCTACACCTTC. Protein sequence: CATRGGRGHGYTF.